This T cell receptor beta chain comes out of a study of post-analysis software for immune sequencing data. Broader study findings: Higher frequency in patients than in controls was seen for about 5 TRBV segments, with TRBV5-6, TRBV5-1 and TRBV20-1 among them. Samples sharing a preparation batch grouped tightly together when assessed by F measure.

Tagging with unique molecular identifiers was a feature of the TCR beta cDNA libraries. TCRdb re-called the PCR reads through MiXCR, storing one row per CDR3 protein. The sample lists more than 450,000 distinct CDR3 sequences; roughly 40% were seen once. Turning to this clonotype: Antigen: not known.

Trimming took off 0 bases at V and 4 bases at J, with 10 bases between the two ends. The germline CDR1 and CDR2 sequences are SGHKS and YYEKEE (reference sequence). This CDR3 has 14 residues. The sample consisted of blood. The receptor comes from a girl under 18 with multiple sclerosis. The chain recombines TRBV5-5 with TRBJ1-2; D uncertain. The CDR3 protein is CASSLEALLYGYTF. CDR3 bases: TGTGCCAGCAGCTTGGAAGCTTTACTCTATGGCTACACCTTC.